What follows are 15 T cell receptor beta chains derived from one specimen sequenced in a study of T cells in Graves' hyperthyroidism and ophthalmopathy. Researchers amplified the TCR beta CDR3 regions from RNA transcripts. Initially, a first-round RT-PCR of the TCR CDR3 employed the HTBI primer set. TCRdb re-derived calls from the multiplex PCR reads in MiXCR, one entry per CDR3 protein. The sample includes 690,000 or so distinct CDR3 sequences, approximately 19% of them seen just once. The material sequenced was blood. These receptors were taken from a woman between 45 and 65 years old with Graves' hyperthyroidism that later progressed to Graves' ophthalmopathy.

This clonotype has ten or more counts. This chain connects TRBV2 to TRBJ1-5; no clear D. Germline CDR1 SNHLY, CDR2 FYNNEI. The ends were cut back, 6 bases at V and 3 bases at J, with 12 bases in the middle. This CDR3 has 14 amino acids. The chain's CDR3 is CASSPLRPNQPQHF. In DNA form, the CDR3 reads TGTGCCAGCAGCCCCCTTAGGCCCAATCAGCCCCAGCATTTT.

Note on this clonotype: One end of the junction varies from germline; a read error may be responsible. The CDR3 is CAGSPGTSGGAGTDTQYF. The CDR3 DNA reads as TGTGCCGGCAGTCCCGGGACTAGCGGGGGGGCCGGCACAGATACGCAGTATTTT. The V call is TRBV5-4, the J call TRBJ2-3; TRBD2 agrees at 16 bases. Germline V CDR1 and CDR2: SGHNT, YYREEE (reference sequence). The CDR3 is 18 amino acids.

This clonotype was seen only a few times. The rearrangement links TRBV10-3 to TRBJ2-7; D not resolved. Germline V gives CDR1 ENHRY, CDR2 SYGVKD. The CDR3 spans 13 residues. Trimming stripped 7 bases from V and 6 bases from J, with 16 bases between. The CDR3 region has the DNA TGTGCCATCATGGCCCCGTTGAGTTCCGAGCAGTACTTC. Translated: CAIMAPLSSEQYF.

This clonotype was detected ten times or more. This chain joins TRBV30 and TRBJ1-5; possibly TRBD1 for D (6 bases). Germline loops: CDR1 GTSNPN, CDR2 SVGIG (reference sequence). V shed 2 bases and J shed 0 bases, with 11 bases lying between them. The CDR3 runs to 15 residues. Written as DNA, the CDR3 is TGTGCCTGGAGTCCTTGGACAGCTAGCAATCAGCCCCAGCATTTT. Protein: CAWSPWTASNQPQHF. The full variable domain, rest sourced from reference TRBV30 and TRBJ1-5, is SQTIHQWPATLVQPVGSPLSLECTVEGTSNPNLYWYRQAAGRGLQLLFYSVGIGQISSEVPQNLSASRPQDRQFILSSKKLLLSDSGFYLCAWSPWTASNQPQHFGDGTRLSIL.

J is TRBJ1-1 and V is TRBV10-1; 8 bases map to TRBD1. Germline assignment: CDR1 WNHNN and CDR2 SYGVQD (reference sequence). CDR3 length equals 17 residues. The V segment lost 3 bases and the J segment 0 bases; nucleotides outside the gene matches: 9. CDR3 amino acids: CASSERGTGALNTEAFF. The CDR3 nucleotides read TGCGCCAGCAGTGAACGCGGGACAGGAGCACTGAACACTGAAGCTTTCTTT.

The V gene is TRBV4-1, the J gene TRBJ2-2; 13 bases align to TRBD2. The CDR3 consists of 17 residues. CDR1 is MGHRA and CDR2 is YSYEKL in the germline V gene. V lost 5 bases, J lost 7 bases, and 10 bases stayed unmatched. Written as DNA, the CDR3 is TGCGCCAGCAGCGAGGGAATACTAGCGGGGGGGATCGGGGAGCTGTTTTTT. This codes for CASSEGILAGGIGELFF.

This clonotype was recorded many times. J is TRBJ1-2 and V is TRBV3-1; 10 bases match TRBD1. Germline V gene sequence: CDR1 LGHDT, CDR2 YNNKEL (reference sequence). The CDR3 has 18 residues. After removal of 0 bases from V and 4 bases from J, the junction contained 11 bases not matched to a gene. The CDR3 loop is CASSQDLSGTGARYGYTF. Written as DNA, the CDR3 is TGTGCCAGCAGCCAAGATCTCTCCGGGACAGGGGCCCGCTATGGCTACACCTTC.

This clonotype was observed a handful of times. The CDR3 is CASSASSRTYEQYF. The CDR3 nucleotides are TGTGCCAGCAGCGCCTCGTCCCGCACCTACGAGCAGTACTTC. This sequence joins TRBV9 and TRBJ2-7, with D unclear. The CDR3 spans 14 residues. Germline CDR1 and CDR2: SGDLS and YYNGEE. V was pared by 3 bases and J by 2 bases, with 12 bases between.

About this clonotype: Likely a read error: the CDR3 ends without its conserved phenylalanine or tryptophan. This chain uses TRBV6-2 or TRBV6-3 with TRBJ1-1; D gene uncertain. With 0 bases removed from V and 6 bases from J, the gap between germline ends came to 20 bases. This CDR3 spans 17 amino acids. Germline V gene lookup returns CDR1 MNHEY and CDR2 SVGEGT. The CDR3 nucleotides are TGTGCCAGCAGTTACTCTGTATTGACCGGGGAGTTGGCTGAAGCTTTCTCT. Its protein product is CASSYSVLTGELAEAFS.

The chain couples TRBV2 to TRBJ2-2; 8 bases are a match to TRBD2. Germline V lookup: CDR1 SNHLY, CDR2 FYNNEI. V shed 10 bases, J shed 0 bases, and the junction held 4 bases outside the gene matches. This CDR3 region has 14 residues. For the CDR3, the DNA is TGTGCCACCCGGACTAGCTCGAACACCGGGGAGCTGTTTTTT. Its protein product is CATRTSSNTGELFF.

This clonotype has ten or more counts. The V gene is TRBV7-9, the J gene TRBJ2-1; tentatively, D is TRBD1 (6 bases). There are 11 residues in the CDR3. Germline CDR1 reads SEHNR; CDR2 reads FQNEAQ (reference sequence). V was cut by 8 bases and J by 8 bases, with 10 bases left in between. The CDR3 protein is CASESGDEQFF. In DNA form, the CDR3 reads TGTGCCAGCGAATCAGGGGATGAGCAGTTCTTC.

This clonotype occurred many times. The V and J genes are TRBV3-1 and TRBJ1-1; perhaps TRBD1 as D (5 bases). V was cut by 4 bases and J by 1 base, with 13 bases left in between. CDR1 and CDR2 from the germline V gene are LGHDT and YNNKEL (reference sequence). The CDR3 length is 15 residues. The CDR3, as DNA: TGTGCCAGCAGCCTAAGCTTACAGGCGAACACTGAAGCTTTCTTT. Translated, it gives CASSLSLQANTEAFF. Based on the CDR3 plus reference TRBV3-1 and TRBJ1-1, the full variable domain is DTAVSQTPKYLVTQMGNDKSIKCEQNLGHDTMYWYKQDSKKFLKIMFSYNNKELIINETVPNRFSPKSPDKAHLNLHINSLELGDSAVYFCASSLSLQANTEAFFGQGTRLTVV.

A few counts support this clonotype. In DNA form, the CDR3 reads TGTGCCAGTAGTATGCGGGGGAATCAGCCCCAGCATTTT. It specifies CASSMRGNQPQHF. The chain carries TRBV19 and TRBJ1-5; D might be TRBD1 (5 bases). The CDR3 is 13 amino acids. Per the germline V gene, CDR1 is LNHDA and CDR2 is SQIVND (reference sequence). The ends were cut back, 3 bases at V and 4 bases at J, with 7 bases in the middle.

There are a few counts of this clonotype. This chain joins TRBV5-1 and TRBJ1-1; the D gene is possibly TRBD1 (6 bases). V shed 1 base and J shed 0 bases, with 10 bases lying between them. The CDR3 is made up of 15 amino acids. CDR1 SGHRS and CDR2 YFSETQ come from the germline V gene. The CDR3 loop reads CASSLWQGLNTEAFF. DNA for the CDR3: TGCGCCAGCAGCTTGTGGCAGGGGTTGAACACTGAAGCTTTCTTT.

The J gene is TRBJ2-1, the V gene TRBV27; TRBD1 matches at 7 bases. The V gene's germline CDR1 is MNHEY and CDR2 SMNVEV (reference sequence). The CDR3 extends over 15 amino acids. J was trimmed by 1 base and V by 5 bases; bases with no gene match: 5. CDR3 sequence reads: CASSPDRESYNEQFF. The CDR3 nucleotides read TGTGCCAGCAGTCCCGACAGGGAATCCTACAATGAGCAGTTCTTC.